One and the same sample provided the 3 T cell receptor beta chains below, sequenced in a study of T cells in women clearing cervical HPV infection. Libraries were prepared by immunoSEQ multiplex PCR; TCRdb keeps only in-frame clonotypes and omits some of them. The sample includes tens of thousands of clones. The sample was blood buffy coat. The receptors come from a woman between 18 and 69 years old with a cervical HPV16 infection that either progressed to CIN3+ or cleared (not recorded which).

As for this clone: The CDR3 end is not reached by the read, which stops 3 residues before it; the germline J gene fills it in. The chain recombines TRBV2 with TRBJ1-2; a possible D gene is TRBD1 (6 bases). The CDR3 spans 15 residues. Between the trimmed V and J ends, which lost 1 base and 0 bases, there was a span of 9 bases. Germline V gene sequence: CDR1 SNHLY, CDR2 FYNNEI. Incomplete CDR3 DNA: TGTGCCAGCAGTGAAGAAAGGACAGCTAACTATGGC. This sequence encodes CASSEERTANYG. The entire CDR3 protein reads CASSEERTANYGYTF.

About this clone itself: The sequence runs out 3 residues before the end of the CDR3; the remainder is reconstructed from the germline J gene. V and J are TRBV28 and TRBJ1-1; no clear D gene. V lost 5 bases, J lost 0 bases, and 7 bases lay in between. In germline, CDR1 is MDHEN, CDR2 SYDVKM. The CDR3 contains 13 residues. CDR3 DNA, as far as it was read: TGTGCCAGCAGTATCAGTCTGAACACTGAA. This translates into CASSISLNTE. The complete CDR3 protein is CASSISLNTEAFF.

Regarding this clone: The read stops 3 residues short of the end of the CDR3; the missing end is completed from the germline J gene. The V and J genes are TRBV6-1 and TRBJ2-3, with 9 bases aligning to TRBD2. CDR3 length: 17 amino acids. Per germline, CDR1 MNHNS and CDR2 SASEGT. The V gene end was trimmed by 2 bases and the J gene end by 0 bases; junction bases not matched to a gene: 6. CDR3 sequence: CASSEQLAGFSTDTQYF. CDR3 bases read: TGTGCCAGCAGTGAACAACTAGCGGGCTTTAGCACAGATACG.